The 17 T cell receptor beta chains reported below all come from one sample, sequenced in a study of cytomegalovirus exposure and HLA in healthy donors (dated by TCRdb to the late 2010s). Libraries came from the immunoSEQ multiplex PCR assay. The multiplex PCR relied on a mix of 60 forward primers for TCR Vbeta segments and 13 reverse primers for TCR Jbeta segments. Not all clones reach the TCRdb copy of this immuneACCESS table, which keeps in-frame sequences only. Checked studies attribute under half of the gap to unresolved V genes and leave the rest unexplained. Present in this sample are 200,000 to 250,000 clones, around 80% of which were seen just once. The ten largest clones take up around 2.9% of the sample. Material for sequencing was PBMCs. These receptors came from a woman aged 60-75 years in good health and CMV-seropositive.

The V and J genes are TRBV20-1 and TRBJ1-1; 9 positions agree with TRBD1. Germline CDR1 and CDR2: DFQATT and SNEGSKA (reference sequence). CDR3 size: 11 residues. CDR3 region: CRGQGGTEAFF. The CDR3 coding sequence is TGCAGGGGACAGGGCGGCACTGAAGCTTTCTTT.

In DNA, the CDR3 is TGCGCCAGCAGTACGGGACAGCCTATGGGCTACACCTTC. This translates into CASSTGQPMGYTF. The rearrangement joins TRBV10-2 to TRBJ1-2; 7 bases line up with TRBD1. This CDR3 is 13 amino acids long. The germline V gene encodes CDR1 WSHSY and CDR2 SAAADI. V shed 5 bases, J shed 8 bases, and the junction held 8 bases outside the gene matches.

CDR3 coding DNA: TGTGCCAGCGCTGTGGAGAGCAATCAGCCCCAGCATTTT. Protein product: CASAVESNQPQHF. V gene TRBV2 combines with J gene TRBJ1-5, with no clear D. V shed 8 bases and J shed 1 base, with 9 bases lying between them. CDR1 SNHLY and CDR2 FYNNEI come from the germline V gene. The CDR3 runs to 13 residues.

The chain is built from TRBV5-1 and TRBJ2-3, with 7 bases lining up with TRBD2. The germline V gene encodes CDR1 SGHRS and CDR2 YFSETQ. The CDR3 is 16 amino acids. Unmatched junction bases numbered 9, after V lost 0 bases and J lost 5 bases. CDR3 coding DNA: TGCGCCAGCAGCTTGGGACTGGTGGGAGGGGTAGATACGCAGTATTTT. Translated: CASSLGLVGGVDTQYF.

This clone was observed a few times. The rearrangement joins TRBV19 to TRBJ2-1, with TRBD2 identical over 7 bases. The CDR3 runs to 14 residues. The germline V gene encodes CDR1 LNHDA and CDR2 SQIVND (reference sequence). V trimming: 10 bases; J trimming: 4 bases; junction bases outside the gene matches: 10. The CDR3 protein is CATRRASGYNEQFF. DNA of the CDR3: TGTGCCACCCGTAGGGCTAGCGGATACAATGAGCAGTTCTTC.

The chain carries TRBV20-1 and TRBJ2-5, with 9 nucleotides matching TRBD2. V was pared by 4 bases and J by 10 bases, with 4 bases of the junction left unmatched. Germline lookup yields CDR1 DFQATT and CDR2 SNEGSKA (reference sequence). This CDR3 contains 11 residues. In DNA, the CDR3 is TGCAGTGCTAATAGCGGGAGAAACCAGTACTTC. This translates into CSANSGRNQYF.

The chain employs TRBV5-6 and TRBJ1-3, with D possibly matching TRBD1 (5 bases). This CDR3 is 18 amino acids long. The V end was cut by 0 bases, the J end by 0 bases, with 16 bases between. The V gene's germline CDR1 is SGHDT and CDR2 YYEEEE. As DNA, the CDR3 is TGTGCCAGCAGCTTGGCCCGGACACACCTTCACTCTGGAAACACCATATATTTT. Translating gives CASSLARTHLHSGNTIYF. The full variable domain, with the rest looked up from reference TRBV5-6 and TRBJ1-3, is DAGVTQSPTHLIKTRGQQVTLRCSPKSGHDTVSWYQQALGQGPQFIFQYYEEEERQRGNFPDRFSGHQFPNYSSELNVNALLLGDSALYLCASSLARTHLHSGNTIYFGEGSWLTVV.

This chain joins TRBV7-2 and TRBJ2-2; 8 bases are shared with TRBD1. CDR1 is SGHTA, CDR2 FQGNSA, per germline. CDR3 size: 15 residues. V trimming: 4 bases; J trimming: 5 bases; junction bases outside the gene matches: 6. Written as DNA, the CDR3 is TGTGCCAGCAGCTACGGGACAGGCCGAACCGGGGAGCTGTTTTTT. Its translation: CASSYGTGRTGELFF.

This clone is a singleton in its sample. The chain couples TRBV7-3 to TRBJ2-2; D may be TRBD1 (5 bases). Looked up from germline, CDR1 is SGHTA and CDR2 is FQGTGA. Trimming pared 5 bases from V and 4 bases from J, leaving 11 bases between. This CDR3 has 14 residues. In DNA, the CDR3 is TGTGCCAGCAGCCTCCGGACAACCACCGGGGAGCTGTTTTTT. As protein: CASSLRTTTGELFF. The full variable domain, rest sourced from reference TRBV7-3 and TRBJ2-2, is GAGVSQTPSNKVTEKGKYVELRCDPISGHTALYWYRQSLGQGPEFLIYFQGTGAADDSGLPNDRFFAVRPEGSVSTLKIQRTERGDSAVYLCASSLRTTTGELFFGEGSRLTVL.

V and J are TRBV10-3 and TRBJ1-5, with D maybe TRBD1 (6 bases). The CDR3 totals 16 residues. Germline V gene lookup returns CDR1 ENHRY and CDR2 SYGVKD. Trimming shortened V by 5 bases and J by 0 bases, and 14 bases separated the two germline ends. The chain's CDR3 is CAISPSDSYSNQPQHF. CDR3 nucleotides: TGTGCCATCAGTCCTTCGGACAGCTATAGCAATCAGCCCCAGCATTTT.

The chain links TRBV18 to TRBJ1-1; 8 positions match TRBD1. Germline V gene lookup returns CDR1 KGHSH and CDR2 LQKENI. V gave up 0 bases and J gave up 10 bases; unmatched junction bases: 4. The CDR3 consists of 13 residues. The CDR3 nucleotides are TGTGCCAGCTCACCACCCGACAGGGGTAGAGCTTTCTTT. Protein: CASSPPDRGRAFF. The full variable domain, with the rest looked up from reference TRBV18 and TRBJ1-1, is NAGVMQNPRHLVRRRGQEARLRCSPMKGHSHVYWYRQLPEEGLKFMVYLQKENIIDESGMPKERFSAEFPKEGPSILRIQQVVRGDSAAYFCASSPPDRGRAFFGQGTRLTVV.

This clone was observed a single time. The CDR3 loop is CASSGSGGAQNEQFF. DNA of the CDR3: TGCGCCAGCAGTGGTAGCGGGGGGGCCCAGAATGAGCAGTTCTTC. This chain joins TRBV10-2 and TRBJ2-1, with TRBD2 matching 11 bases. CDR1 is WSHSY and CDR2 is SAAADI in the germline V gene. The CDR3 length is 15 residues. The J segment lost 7 bases and the V segment lost 4 bases, leaving 6 bases of the junction unmatched.

The J gene is TRBJ2-7, the V gene TRBV6-5, with a possible D match to TRBD1 (5 bases). In germline, CDR1 is MNHEY, CDR2 SVGAGI. The CDR3 totals 15 residues. Trimming pared 0 bases from V and 2 bases from J, leaving 11 bases between. This chain's CDR3 is CASSYSTAYPYEQYF. CDR3 sequence (DNA): TGTGCCAGCAGTTACTCGACAGCGTACCCCTACGAGCAGTACTTC.

The V gene is TRBV18, the J gene TRBJ1-2; possible D gene TRBD1, 6 bases. Germline assignment: CDR1 KGHSH and CDR2 LQKENI. Trimming took off 3 bases at V and 8 bases at J, with 10 bases between the two ends. The CDR3 totals 12 residues. DNA of the CDR3: TGTGCCAGCTCACCTGACCAGGGGGGCTACACCTTC. Its translation: CASSPDQGGYTF.

The J gene is TRBJ2-7, the V gene TRBV6-1, with D maybe TRBD1 (5 bases). Germline V lookup: CDR1 MNHNS, CDR2 SASEGT. This CDR3 spans 13 amino acids. Trimming pared 7 bases from V and 4 bases from J, leaving 14 bases between. The CDR3 nucleotides read TGTGCCAGCACCTATGGACATCTGTACGAGCAGTACTTC. Amino acid sequence: CASTYGHLYEQYF.

The rearrangement joins TRBV10-3 to TRBJ1-5; D gene uncertain. The V end was cut by 3 bases, the J end by 5 bases, with 5 bases between. Germline loops: CDR1 ENHRY, CDR2 SYGVKD. This CDR3 spans 12 amino acids. CDR3: CAISDTDQPQHF. The CDR3 nucleotides read TGTGCCATCAGTGACACGGATCAGCCCCAGCATTTT.

This clone was detected only a few times. This chain links TRBV6-1 with TRBJ2-7, with a tentative D call TRBD1 (7 bases). Germline CDR1 and CDR2: MNHNS and SASEGT. V gave up 6 bases and J gave up 3 bases, with 12 bases separating them. The CDR3 length is 13 residues. The CDR3 sequence is CASSGRQGYEQYF. CDR3 in DNA: TGTGCCAGCAGCGGGAGACAGGGCTACGAGCAGTACTTC.